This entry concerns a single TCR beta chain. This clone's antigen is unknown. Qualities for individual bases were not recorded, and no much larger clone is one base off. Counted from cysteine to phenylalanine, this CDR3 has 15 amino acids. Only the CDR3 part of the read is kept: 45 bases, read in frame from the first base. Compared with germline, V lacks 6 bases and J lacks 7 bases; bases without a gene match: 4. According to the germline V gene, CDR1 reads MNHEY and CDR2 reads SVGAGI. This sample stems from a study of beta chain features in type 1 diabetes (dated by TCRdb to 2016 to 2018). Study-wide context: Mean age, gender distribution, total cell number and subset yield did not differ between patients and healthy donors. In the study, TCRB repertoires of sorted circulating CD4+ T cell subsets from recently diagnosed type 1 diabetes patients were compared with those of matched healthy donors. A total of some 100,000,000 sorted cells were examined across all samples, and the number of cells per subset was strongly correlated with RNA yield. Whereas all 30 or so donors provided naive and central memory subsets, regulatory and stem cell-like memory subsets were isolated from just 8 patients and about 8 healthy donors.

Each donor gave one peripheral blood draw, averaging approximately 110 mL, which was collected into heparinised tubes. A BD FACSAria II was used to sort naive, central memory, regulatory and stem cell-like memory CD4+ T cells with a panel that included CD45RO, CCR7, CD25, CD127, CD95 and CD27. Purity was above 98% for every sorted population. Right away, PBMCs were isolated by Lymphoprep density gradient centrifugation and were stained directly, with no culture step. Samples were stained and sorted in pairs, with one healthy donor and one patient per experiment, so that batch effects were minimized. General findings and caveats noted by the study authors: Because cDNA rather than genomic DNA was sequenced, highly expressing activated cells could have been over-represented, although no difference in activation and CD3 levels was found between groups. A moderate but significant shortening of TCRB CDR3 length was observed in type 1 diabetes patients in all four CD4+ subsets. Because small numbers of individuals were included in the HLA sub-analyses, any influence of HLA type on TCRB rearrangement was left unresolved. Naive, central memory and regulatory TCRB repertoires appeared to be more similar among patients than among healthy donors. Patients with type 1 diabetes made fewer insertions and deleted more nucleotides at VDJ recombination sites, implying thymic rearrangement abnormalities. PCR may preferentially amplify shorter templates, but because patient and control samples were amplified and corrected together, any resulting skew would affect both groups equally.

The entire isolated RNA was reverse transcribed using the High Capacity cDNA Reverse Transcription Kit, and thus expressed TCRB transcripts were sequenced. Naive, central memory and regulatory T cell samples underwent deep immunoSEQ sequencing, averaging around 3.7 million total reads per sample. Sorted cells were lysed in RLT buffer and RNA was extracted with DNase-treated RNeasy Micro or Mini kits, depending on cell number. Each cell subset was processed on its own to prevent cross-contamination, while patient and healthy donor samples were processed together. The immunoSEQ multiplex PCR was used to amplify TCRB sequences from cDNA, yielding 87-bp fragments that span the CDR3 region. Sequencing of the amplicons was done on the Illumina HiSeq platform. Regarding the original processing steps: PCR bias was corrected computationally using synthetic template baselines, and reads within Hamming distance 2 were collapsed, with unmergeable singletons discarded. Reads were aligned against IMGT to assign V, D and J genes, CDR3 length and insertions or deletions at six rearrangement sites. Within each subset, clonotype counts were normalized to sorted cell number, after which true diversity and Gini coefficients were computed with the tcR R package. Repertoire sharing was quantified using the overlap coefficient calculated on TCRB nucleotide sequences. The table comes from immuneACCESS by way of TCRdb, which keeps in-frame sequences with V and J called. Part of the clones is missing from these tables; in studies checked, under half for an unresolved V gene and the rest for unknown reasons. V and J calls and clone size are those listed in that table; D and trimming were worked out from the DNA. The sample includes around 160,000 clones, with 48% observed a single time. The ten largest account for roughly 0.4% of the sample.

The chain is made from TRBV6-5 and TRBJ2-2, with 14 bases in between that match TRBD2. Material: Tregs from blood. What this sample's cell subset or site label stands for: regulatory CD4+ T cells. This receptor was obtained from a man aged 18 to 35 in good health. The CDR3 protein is CASSAGTSGGGELFF. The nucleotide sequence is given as TGTGCCAGCAGCGCCGGGACTAGCGGGGGCGGGGAGCTGTTTTTT.